The present entry profiles one T cell receptor beta chain with its context. This sample stems from a study of blood T cell repertoires in COVID-19. Across the whole study: Acute-phase and convalescent COVID-19 samples originated in the United States, Italy and Spain. T cells, B-cell-depleted T cells, or PBMCs supplied cDNA or gDNA.

The method was immunoSEQ multiplex PCR; TCRdb's version includes in-frame clones alone and lacks a portion of them. Here the sample spans 140,000 to 150,000 clones, nearly 90% being singletons. This CDR3 is 13 amino acids long. V lost 7 bases to trimming and J lost 6 bases; unmatched junction nucleotides: 5. Germline lookup yields CDR1 LNHDA and CDR2 SQIVND (reference sequence). Sequencing used peripheral blood. This rearrangement joins TRBV19 to TRBJ1-2; 10 bases fit TRBD1. This clonotype was obtained from a man between 65 and 79 years old with acute or convalescent COVID-19. This chain's CDR3 is CASTRDRGNGYTF. The CDR3 DNA is TGTGCCAGTACCCGGGACAGGGGAAATGGCTACACCTTC.